The 3 T cell receptor beta chains reported below all come from one sample, sequenced in a study of T cell responses to AZD1222 COVID-19 vaccine (dated by TCRdb to the early 2020s). In light of the paper, this sample's time point label describes: about 28 days (+/-7) after the second vaccine dose. The library was produced with the immunoSEQ multiplex PCR assay. TCRdb provides this immuneACCESS table in a form limited to in-frame rearrangements. Some clones are lacking; in checked studies, under half of them reflect an unresolved V gene, and why the rest are absent is not known. The sample yields some 160,000 clones; approximately 91% were counted once. About 2% of the sample rests with the top ten. This material consisted of peripheral blood, taken 28 days after the second AZD1222 dose. Receptors originate from an adult who received the AZD1222 COVID-19 vaccine.

The J gene is TRBJ2-3, the V gene TRBV11-2; 8 nucleotides match TRBD2. This CDR3 contains 13 residues. Trimming cost V 2 bases and J 7 bases; bases outside gene matches: 2. The germline V gene encodes CDR1 SGHAT and CDR2 FQNNGV. CDR3 coding DNA: TGTGCCAGCAGCTTACCTAGCGGGCATACGCAGTATTTT. Residues: CASSLPSGHTQYF.

The rearrangement joins TRBV9 to TRBJ2-5; no definite D call. V was clipped by 0 bases and J by 1 base, with 7 bases between them. Germline CDR1 is SGDLS and CDR2 is YYNGEE. This CDR3 is 14 amino acids long. CDR3 nucleotides: TGTGCCAGCAGCGTAGGGGCTACCCAAGAGACCCAGTACTTC. Protein: CASSVGATQETQYF.

The rearrangement joins TRBV19 to TRBJ1-1; D gene uncertain. CDR3 length: 11 residues. CDR1 and CDR2 (germline): LNHDA, SQIVND (reference sequence). Trimming took 6 bases from V and 6 from J, leaving 8 bases between them. The CDR3 DNA is TGTGCCAGTAGCAGCGGATCTGAAGCTTTCTTT. Its protein is CASSSGSEAFF.